Below are 20 T cell receptor beta chains sequenced from a single sample in a study of identifying expanded T cells in peripheral blood. Sequenced by immunoSEQ multiplex PCR; TCRdb stores in-frame clones only, minus some. The sample lists 70,000 to 100,000 clones; 88% were seen once. The sample taken for sequencing was blood. Receptors were obtained from a person between 18 and 75 years old in good health.

In its sample, this clone is medium-sized. The sample contains more than one DNA sequence encoding this CDR3. This rearrangement joins TRBV6-4 to TRBJ2-2, with D hard to call. Germline CDR1 MRHNA, CDR2 SNTAGT. The CDR3 loop spans 13 amino acids. V lost 2 bases to trimming and J lost 4 bases, with 5 bases between them. This CDR3 is CASSDGLTGELFF. The CDR3 coding sequence is TGTGCCAGCAGTGACGGTCTCACCGGGGAGCTGTTTTTT.

Concerning this clone: Mismatch with germline at one junction end may stem from a read error. This chain joins TRBV6-1 and TRBJ2-7; 9 bases fit TRBD1. The CDR3 runs to 14 residues. The germline V gene encodes CDR1 MNHNS and CDR2 SASEGT. CDR3 residues: CASSARQGVSERYF. In DNA, the CDR3 is TGTGCCAGCAGTGCCAGACAGGGGGTTTCGGAGCGGTACTTC.

V gene TRBV7-2 combines with J gene TRBJ1-4; perhaps TRBD1 as D (6 bases). The CDR3 sequence is 14 residues long. Per the germline V gene, CDR1 is SGHTA and CDR2 is FQGNSA. V lost 5 bases, J lost 8 bases, and 15 bases lay in between. CDR3 nucleotide sequence: TGTGCCAGCAGCACAGGGTGGCGGGGAGAAAAACTGTTTTTT. It encodes CASSTGWRGEKLFF.

This clone was found once. The V and J genes are TRBV9 and TRBJ2-3; TRBD2 aligns across 9 bases. Germline CDR1 SGDLS, CDR2 YYNGEE. This CDR3 has 15 amino acids. V shed 0 bases and J 7 bases; nucleotides not matched to a gene: 6. This CDR3 is CASSVAAGGPNTQYF. DNA of the CDR3: TGTGCCAGCAGCGTAGCCGCGGGGGGGCCCAATACGCAGTATTTT.

There are a few counts of this clone. The V and J genes are TRBV11-2 and TRBJ2-7; D may match TRBD1 or TRBD2 (5 bases each). CDR1 and CDR2 (germline): SGHAT, FQNNGV. The CDR3 loop spans 15 amino acids. V lost 1 base to trimming and J lost 0 bases, with 10 bases between them. This chain's CDR3 is CASSLGDGSSYEQYF. CDR3 DNA: TGTGCCAGCAGCTTAGGGGACGGCAGCTCCTACGAGCAGTACTTC.

The rearrangement uses TRBV6-1 and TRBJ1-6; 7 nucleotides match TRBD1. The ends lost 4 bases at V and 7 bases at J; junction bases unmatched: 1. This CDR3 comprises 13 residues. Germline V gene sequence: CDR1 MNHNS, CDR2 SASEGT. This CDR3 reads CASSVDRNSPLHF. CDR3 DNA: TGTGCCAGCAGTGTGGACAGGAATTCACCCCTCCACTTT.

The V and J genes are TRBV7-2 and TRBJ1-2; possibly TRBD1 for D (5 bases). Trimming removed 4 bases at V and 4 bases at J, with 13 bases between. Germline lookup yields CDR1 SGHTA and CDR2 FQGNSA. The CDR3 has 14 residues. The chain's CDR3 is CASSSYRGSYGYTF. The CDR3 bases are TGTGCCAGCAGCTCATACCGGGGGAGCTATGGCTACACCTTC.

The rearrangement uses TRBV7-8 and TRBJ2-7; D is unresolved. The CDR3 has 14 residues. Germline V gives CDR1 SGHVS, CDR2 FQNEAQ. The V and J ends lost 1 base and 0 bases respectively, with 7 bases between them. The CDR3 loop is CASSLDPGSYEQYF. Written as DNA, the CDR3 is TGTGCCAGCAGCTTAGATCCGGGCTCCTACGAGCAGTACTTC. Supplemented by reference TRBV7-8 and TRBJ2-7, the full variable domain reads GAGVSQSPRYKVAKRGQDVALRCDPISGHVSLFWYQQALGQGPEFLTYFQNEAQLDKSGLPSDRFFAERPEGSVSTLKIQRTQQEDSAVYLCASSLDPGSYEQYFGPGTRLTVT.

The rearrangement joins TRBV6-5 to TRBJ1-6; 7 positions match TRBD1. The CDR3 has 11 residues. V gave up 6 bases and J gave up 16 bases; unmatched junction bases: 6. Per germline, CDR1 MNHEY and CDR2 SVGAGI. The CDR3 sequence is CASSFDRVLHF. Written as DNA, the CDR3 is TGTGCCAGCAGCTTCGACAGGGTGCTCCACTTT.

The chain uses TRBV27 and TRBJ2-5; D possibly uses TRBD1 or TRBD2 (5 bases each). The CDR3 is 14 amino acids. Germline V gene sequence: CDR1 MNHEY, CDR2 SMNVEV (reference sequence). Deletions cut 7 bases from V and 2 bases from J, with 14 bases between. CDR3 nucleotide sequence: TGTGCCAGCAAGGTTCAGGGCGGGCAAGAGACCCAGTACTTC. Protein product: CASKVQGGQETQYF.

V is TRBV7-9 and J is TRBJ2-1, with TRBD2 identical over 10 bases. J lost 5 bases, V lost 2 bases, and 9 bases had no gene match. Germline V gene lookup returns CDR1 SEHNR and CDR2 FQNEAQ (reference sequence). This CDR3 has 17 residues. CDR3 nucleotide sequence: TGTGCCAGCAGCTTATTGGGCCCAGCGGGGGGGCACAATGAGCAGTTCTTC. It codes for CASSLLGPAGGHNEQFF.

This chain links TRBV11-2 with TRBJ2-5; 9 positions match TRBD2. The ends lost 5 bases at V and 7 bases at J; junction bases unmatched: 11. Germline V gene data show CDR1 as SGHAT and CDR2 as FQNNGV. This CDR3 spans 15 amino acids. The CDR3 coding sequence is TGTGCCAGCAGCCCAGGGACTAGCCAGCCACGGACCCAGTACTTC. This gives the protein CASSPGTSQPRTQYF.

This rearrangement joins TRBV11-2 to TRBJ2-7; D gene unclear. The CDR3 covers 14 residues. Deletions cut 1 base from V and 2 bases from J, with 9 bases between. Germline values: CDR1 SGHAT, CDR2 FQNNGV. CDR3 region: CASSLGSGPYEQYF. In nucleotides, the CDR3 is TGTGCCAGCAGCTTAGGTTCCGGGCCCTACGAGCAGTACTTC.

V is TRBV5-6 and J is TRBJ2-1; 8 nucleotides align to TRBD2. The germline gives CDR1 SGHDT, CDR2 YYEEEE. V shed 1 base and J 4 bases; nucleotides not matched to a gene: 1. The CDR3 runs 14 residues. This chain's CDR3 is CASSLTGGYNEQFF. The CDR3 DNA follows: TGTGCCAGCAGCTTGACGGGGGGGTACAATGAGCAGTTCTTC. Filled out from reference TRBV5-6 and TRBJ2-1, the complete variable domain reads DAGVTQSPTHLIKTRGQQVTLRCSPKSGHDTVSWYQQALGQGPQFIFQYYEEEERQRGNFPDRFSGHQFPNYSSELNVNALLLGDSALYLCASSLTGGYNEQFFGPGTRLTVL.

The chain combines TRBV6-6 with TRBJ1-4; perhaps TRBD1 as D (6 bases). There are 14 residues in the CDR3. V was trimmed by 6 bases and J by 10 bases, leaving 18 bases between them. Germline assignment: CDR1 MNHNY and CDR2 SVGAGI (reference sequence). This CDR3 is CASSQRWGQSKLFF. In DNA form, the CDR3 reads TGTGCCAGCAGCCAGCGTTGGGGACAATCAAAACTGTTTTTT.

The chain recombines TRBV5-1 with TRBJ2-5; D perhaps matches TRBD1 (5 bases). Germline V lookup: CDR1 SGHRS, CDR2 YFSETQ. Trimming pared 0 bases from V and 0 bases from J, leaving 18 bases between. This CDR3 spans 18 amino acids. The CDR3 protein is CASSLGVWAGLYQETQYF. CDR3 bases: TGCGCCAGCAGCTTGGGGGTTTGGGCAGGGCTTTACCAAGAGACCCAGTACTTC.

The rearrangement joins TRBV7-6 to TRBJ1-5, with D perhaps TRBD1 (5 bases). CDR3 size: 15 residues. Trimming left V 5 bases short and J 1 base short, with 12 bases between. Germline loops: CDR1 SGHVS, CDR2 FNYEAQ. This CDR3 is CASSPWAGSNQPQHF. CDR3 DNA: TGTGCCAGCAGCCCCTGGGCAGGGAGCAATCAGCCCCAGCATTTT. The variable domain in full, completed from reference TRBV7-6 and TRBJ1-5, reads GAGVSQSPRYKVTKRGQDVALRCDPISGHVSLYWYRQALGQGPEFLTYFNYEAQQDKSGLPNDRFSAERPEGSISTLTIQRTEQRDSAMYRCASSPWAGSNQPQHFGDGTRLSIL.

This sequence joins TRBV30 and TRBJ1-1, with 7 positions matching TRBD1. V was clipped by 0 bases and J by 0 bases; unmatched bases: 7. CDR3 length equals 16 residues. Germline V gene lookup returns CDR1 GTSNPN and CDR2 SVGIG (reference sequence). The CDR3 is CAWSVLGRGMNTEAFF. CDR3 coding DNA: TGTGCCTGGAGTGTACTGGGCAGGGGGATGAACACTGAAGCTTTCTTT.

This clone was seen once. This sequence joins TRBV2 and TRBJ2-1; possible D gene TRBD2, 7 bases. The ends were cut back, 8 bases at V and 0 bases at J, with 14 bases in the middle. Germline CDR1 and CDR2: SNHLY and FYNNEI. The CDR3 has 15 amino acids. This chain's CDR3 is CASGRGASSYNEQFF. The CDR3, as DNA: TGTGCCAGCGGGAGGGGGGCTAGCTCCTACAATGAGCAGTTCTTC.

The chain couples TRBV6-1 to TRBJ2-7; D is unresolved. Trimming stripped 4 bases from V and 4 bases from J, with 5 bases between. Germline lookup yields CDR1 MNHNS and CDR2 SASEGT. The CDR3 spans 11 residues. The CDR3 loop reads CASSVGYEQYF. The CDR3 DNA sequence: TGTGCCAGCAGTGTGGGGTACGAGCAGTACTTC.